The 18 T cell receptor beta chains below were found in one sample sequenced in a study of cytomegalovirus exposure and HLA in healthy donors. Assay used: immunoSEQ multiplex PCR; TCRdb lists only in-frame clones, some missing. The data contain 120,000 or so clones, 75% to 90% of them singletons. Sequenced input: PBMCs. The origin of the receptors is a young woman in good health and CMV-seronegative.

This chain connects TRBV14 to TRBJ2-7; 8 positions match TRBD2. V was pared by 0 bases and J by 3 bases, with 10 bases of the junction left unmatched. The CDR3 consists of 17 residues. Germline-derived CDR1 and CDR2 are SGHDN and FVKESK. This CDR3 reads CASSQDPATSAYYEQYF. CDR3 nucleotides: TGTGCCAGCAGCCAAGATCCGGCGACTAGCGCCTACTACGAGCAGTACTTC. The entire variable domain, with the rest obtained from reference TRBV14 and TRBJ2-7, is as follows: EAGVTQFPSHSVIEKGQTVTLRCDPISGHDNLYWYRRVMGKEIKFLLHFVKESKQDESGMPNNRFLAERTGGTYSTLKVQPAELEDSGVYFCASSQDPATSAYYEQYFGPGTRLTVT.

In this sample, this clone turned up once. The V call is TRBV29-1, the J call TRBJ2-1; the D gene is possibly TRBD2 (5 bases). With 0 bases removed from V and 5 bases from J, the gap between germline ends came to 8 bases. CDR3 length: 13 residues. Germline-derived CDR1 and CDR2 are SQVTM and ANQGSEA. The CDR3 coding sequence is TGCAGCGTTGAAGATTGGCGGGACAATGAGCAGTTCTTC. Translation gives CSVEDWRDNEQFF.

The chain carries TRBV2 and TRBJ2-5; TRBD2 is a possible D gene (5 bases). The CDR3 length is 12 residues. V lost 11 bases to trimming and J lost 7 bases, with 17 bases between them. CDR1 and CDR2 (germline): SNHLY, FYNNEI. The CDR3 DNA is TGTGCCGGACTGGATGAGTTCGGGACCCAGTACTTC. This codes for CAGLDEFGTQYF.

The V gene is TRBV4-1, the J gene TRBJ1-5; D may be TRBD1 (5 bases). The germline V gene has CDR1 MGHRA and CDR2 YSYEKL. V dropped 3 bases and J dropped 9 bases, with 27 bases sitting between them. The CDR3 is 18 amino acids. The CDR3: CASSQEPFEFGGVSPQHF. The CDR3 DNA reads TGCGCCAGCAGCCAGGAGCCGTTTGAATTTGGGGGGGTATCGCCCCAGCATTTT.

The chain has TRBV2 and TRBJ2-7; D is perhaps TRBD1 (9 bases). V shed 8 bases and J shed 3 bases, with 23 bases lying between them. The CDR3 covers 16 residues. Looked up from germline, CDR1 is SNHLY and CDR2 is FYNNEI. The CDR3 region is CASGGSGDRESYEQYF. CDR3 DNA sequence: TGTGCCAGCGGGGGTAGCGGGGACAGGGAAAGCTACGAGCAGTACTTC.

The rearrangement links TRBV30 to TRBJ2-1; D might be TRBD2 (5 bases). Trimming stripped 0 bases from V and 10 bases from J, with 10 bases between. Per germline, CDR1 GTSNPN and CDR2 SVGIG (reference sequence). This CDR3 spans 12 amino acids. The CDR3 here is CAWSVQSGEQFF. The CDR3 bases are TGTGCCTGGAGTGTACAAAGCGGAGAGCAGTTCTTC.

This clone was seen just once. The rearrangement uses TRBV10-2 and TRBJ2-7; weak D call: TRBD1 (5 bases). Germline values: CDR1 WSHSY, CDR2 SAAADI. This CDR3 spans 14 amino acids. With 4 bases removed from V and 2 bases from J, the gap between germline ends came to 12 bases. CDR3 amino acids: CASSAAGNPYEQYF. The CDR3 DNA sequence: TGCGCCAGCAGTGCGGCAGGGAACCCCTACGAGCAGTACTTC.

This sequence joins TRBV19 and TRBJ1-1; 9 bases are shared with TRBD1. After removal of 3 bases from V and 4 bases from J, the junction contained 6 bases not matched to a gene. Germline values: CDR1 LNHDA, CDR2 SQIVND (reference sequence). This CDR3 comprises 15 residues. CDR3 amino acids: CASSIRDRGATEAFF. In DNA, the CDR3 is TGTGCCAGTAGTATCCGAGACAGGGGGGCCACTGAAGCTTTCTTT.

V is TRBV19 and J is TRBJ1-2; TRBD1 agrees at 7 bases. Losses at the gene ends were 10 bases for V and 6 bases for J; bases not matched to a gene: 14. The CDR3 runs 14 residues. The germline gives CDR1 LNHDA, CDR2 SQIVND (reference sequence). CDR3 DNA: TGTGCCATCCCAGATCCCGGACAGGAGAATGGCTACACCTTC. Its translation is CAIPDPGQENGYTF. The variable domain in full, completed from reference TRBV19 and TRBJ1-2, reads DGGITQSPKYLFRKEGQNVTLSCEQNLNHDAMYWYRQDPGQGLRLIYYSQIVNDFQKGDIAEGYSVSREKKESFPLTVTSAQKNPTAFYLCAIPDPGQENGYTFGSGTRLTVV.

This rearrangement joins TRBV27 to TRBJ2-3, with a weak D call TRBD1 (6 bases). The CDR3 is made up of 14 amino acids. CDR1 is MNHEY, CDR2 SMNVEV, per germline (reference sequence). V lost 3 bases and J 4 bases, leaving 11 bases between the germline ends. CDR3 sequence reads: CASSFSRGADTQYF. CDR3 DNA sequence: TGTGCCAGCAGTTTCTCCAGGGGTGCAGATACGCAGTATTTT.

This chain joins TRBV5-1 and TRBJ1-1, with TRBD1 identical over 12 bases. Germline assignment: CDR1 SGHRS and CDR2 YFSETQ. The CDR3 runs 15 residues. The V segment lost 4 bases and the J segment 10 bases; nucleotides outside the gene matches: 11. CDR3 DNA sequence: TGCGCCAGCAGCCCCTCGGGACAGGGGGCTTCAGGAGCTTTCTTT. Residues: CASSPSGQGASGAFF.

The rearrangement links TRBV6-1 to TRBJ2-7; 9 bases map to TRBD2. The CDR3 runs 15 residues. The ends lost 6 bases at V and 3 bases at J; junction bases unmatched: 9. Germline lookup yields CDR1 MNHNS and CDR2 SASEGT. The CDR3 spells CASSAGTSRDYEQYF. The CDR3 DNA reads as TGTGCCAGCAGCGCCGGGACTAGCAGAGACTACGAGCAGTACTTC.

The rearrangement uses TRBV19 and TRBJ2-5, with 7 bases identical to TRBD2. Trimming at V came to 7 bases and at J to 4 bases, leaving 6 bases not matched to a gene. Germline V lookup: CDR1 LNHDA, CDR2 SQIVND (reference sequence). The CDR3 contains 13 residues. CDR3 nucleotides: TGTGCCAGTACCGGGACTAATTTAGAGACCCAGTACTTC. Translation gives CASTGTNLETQYF.

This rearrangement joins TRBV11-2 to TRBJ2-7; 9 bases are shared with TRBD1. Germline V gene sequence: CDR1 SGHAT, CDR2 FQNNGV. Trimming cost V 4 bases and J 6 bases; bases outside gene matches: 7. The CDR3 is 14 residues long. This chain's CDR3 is CASSSGTGFLEQYF. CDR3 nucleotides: TGTGCCAGCAGCTCCGGGACAGGGTTCCTCGAGCAGTACTTC.

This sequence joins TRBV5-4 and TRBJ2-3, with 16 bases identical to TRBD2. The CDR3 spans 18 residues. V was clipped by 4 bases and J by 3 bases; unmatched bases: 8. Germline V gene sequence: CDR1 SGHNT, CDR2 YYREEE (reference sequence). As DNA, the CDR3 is TGTGCCAGCAGCCCCGGGACTAGCGGGAGGGGGAGGACAGATACGCAGTATTTT. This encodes CASSPGTSGRGRTDTQYF.

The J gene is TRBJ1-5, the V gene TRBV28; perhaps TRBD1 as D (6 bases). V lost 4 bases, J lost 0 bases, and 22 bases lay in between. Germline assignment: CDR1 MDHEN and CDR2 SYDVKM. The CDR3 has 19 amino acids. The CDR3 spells CASSSLAGHNIYSNQPQHF. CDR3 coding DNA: TGTGCCAGCAGTTCCTTAGCGGGACACAACATTTATAGCAATCAGCCCCAGCATTTT.

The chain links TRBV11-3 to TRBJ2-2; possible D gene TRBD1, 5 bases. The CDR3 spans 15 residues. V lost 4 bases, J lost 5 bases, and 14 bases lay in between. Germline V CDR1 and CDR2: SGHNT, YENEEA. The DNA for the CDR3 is TGTGCCAGCAGCTCCTATAACCGACAGACCGGGGAGCTGTTTTTT. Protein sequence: CASSSYNRQTGELFF.

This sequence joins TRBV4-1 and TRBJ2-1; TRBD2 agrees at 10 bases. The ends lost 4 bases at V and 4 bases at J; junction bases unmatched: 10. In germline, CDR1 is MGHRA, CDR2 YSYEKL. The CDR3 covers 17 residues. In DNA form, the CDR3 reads TGCGCCAGCAGCCTTATTATAGCGGGAGGAAGATACAATGAGCAGTTCTTC. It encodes CASSLIIAGGRYNEQFF.